This T cell receptor (beta chain) comes out of a study of T cell responses to AZD1222 COVID-19 vaccine. Study-wide results and limits: Only a handful of AZD1222 recipients tested seropositive at baseline.

Germline V gene sequence: CDR1 MRHNA, CDR2 SNTAGT. Trimming stripped 3 bases from V and 0 bases from J, with 17 bases between. The CDR3 consists of 18 residues. Method: immunoSEQ multiplex PCR; TCRdb's copy keeps in-frame clones and lacks some. The table lists 90,000 to 120,000 clones, 87% of them singletons. About this clone itself: Its antigen is currently unknown.

The chain is built from TRBV6-4 and TRBJ2-2; possibly TRBD1 or TRBD2 for D (5 bases each). This specimen consisted of peripheral blood, obtained 28 days after the second AZD1222 dose. The receptor's source is an adult who received the AZD1222 COVID-19 vaccine. CDR3 nucleotide sequence: TGTGCCAGCAGTGATCGACTAAGGACAACAGCGAACACCGGGGAGCTGTTTTTT. Its translation is CASSDRLRTTANTGELFF.